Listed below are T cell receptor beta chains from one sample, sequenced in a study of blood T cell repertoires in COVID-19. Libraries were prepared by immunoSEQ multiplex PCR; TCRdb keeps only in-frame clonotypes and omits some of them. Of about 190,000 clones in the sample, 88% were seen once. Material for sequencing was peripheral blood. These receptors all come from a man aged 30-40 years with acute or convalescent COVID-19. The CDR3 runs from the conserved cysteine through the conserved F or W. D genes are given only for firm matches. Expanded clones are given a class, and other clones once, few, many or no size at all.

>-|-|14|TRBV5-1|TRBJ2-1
CASSLVGSGNEQFF
TGCGCCAGCAGCTTGGTCGGGAGTGGTAATGAGCAGTTCTTC
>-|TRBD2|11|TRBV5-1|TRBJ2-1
CASTGGNEQFF
TGCGCCAGCACGGGAGGCAATGAGCAGTTCTTC
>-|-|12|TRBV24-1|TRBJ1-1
CATSDLGGTAFF
TGTGCCACCAGTGATTTGGGGGGGACAGCTTTCTTT
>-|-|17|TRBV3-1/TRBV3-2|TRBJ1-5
CASSQDLRDYSNQPQHF
TGTGCCAGCAGCCAAGATCTGAGGGACTATAGCAATCAGCCCCAGCATTTT
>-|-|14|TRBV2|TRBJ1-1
CASSEPMTGTEAFF
TGTGCCAGCAGCGAACCCATGACAGGCACTGAAGCTTTCTTT
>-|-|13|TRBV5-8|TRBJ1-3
CASTWASGNTIYF
TGTGCCAGCACCTGGGCCTCTGGAAACACCATATATTTT
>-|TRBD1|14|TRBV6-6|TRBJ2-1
CASRDRAYYNEQFF
TGTGCCAGCAGAGACAGGGCCTATTACAATGAGCAGTTCTTC
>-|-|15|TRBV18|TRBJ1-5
CASSRDSSSNQPQHF
TGTGCCAGTTCACGGGACTCTTCTAGCAATCAGCCCCAGCATTTT
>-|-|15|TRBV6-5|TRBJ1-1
CASSSRPGTVTEAFF
TGTGCCAGCAGCTCTAGACCCGGGACTGTCACTGAAGCTTTCTTT
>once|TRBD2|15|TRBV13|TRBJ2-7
CASSLGGRASYEQYF
TGTGCCAGCAGCTTAGGCGGGAGGGCCTCCTACGAGCAGTACTTC
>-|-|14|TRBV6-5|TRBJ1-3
CASSYSGGRNTIYF
TGTGCCAGCAGTTACTCAGGGGGAAGAAACACCATATATTTT
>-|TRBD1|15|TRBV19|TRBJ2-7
CASSTRTGGMYEQYF
TGTGCCAGTAGTACCCGGACAGGGGGCATGTACGAGCAGTACTTC
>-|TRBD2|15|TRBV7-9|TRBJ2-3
CASSQVIAGAITQYF
TGTGCCAGCAGCCAGGTTATAGCGGGTGCTATCACGCAGTATTTT
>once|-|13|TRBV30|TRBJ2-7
CAWSLDGTYEQYF
TGTGCCTGGAGTCTAGACGGTACCTACGAGCAGTACTTC
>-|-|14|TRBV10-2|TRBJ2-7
CASESGGSTYEQYF
TGCGCCAGCGAGTCGGGCGGGTCGACCTACGAGCAGTACTTC
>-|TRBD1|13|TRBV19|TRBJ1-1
CASRGLGNTEAFF
TGTGCCAGCAGGGGGCTGGGGAACACTGAAGCTTTCTTT
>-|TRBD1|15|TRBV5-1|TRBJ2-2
CASRQGLTNTGELFF
TGCGCCAGTAGACAGGGATTAACGAACACCGGGGAGCTGTTTTTT
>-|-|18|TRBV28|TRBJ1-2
CASSLPIASGAARYGYTF
TGTGCCAGCAGTTTACCGATTGCTTCAGGGGCCGCCCGGTATGGCTACACCTTC
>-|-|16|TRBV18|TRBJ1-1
CASSPPGASWLTEAFF
TGTGCCAGCTCACCGCCAGGGGCGTCGTGGCTCACTGAAGCTTTCTTT
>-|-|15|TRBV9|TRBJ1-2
CASSNPGVAVYGYTF
TGTGCCAGCAGCAACCCCGGGGTAGCGGTCTATGGCTACACCTTC
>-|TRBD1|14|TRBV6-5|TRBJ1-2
CASRIRDRAYGYTF
TGTGCCAGCAGGATCCGGGACAGGGCTTATGGCTACACCTTC
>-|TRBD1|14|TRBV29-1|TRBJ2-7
CSARTGVSSYEQYF
TGCAGCGCGAGAACAGGGGTTAGTTCCTACGAGCAGTACTTC
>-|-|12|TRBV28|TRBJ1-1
CASSSRHTEAFF
TGTGCCAGCAGTTCGAGGCACACTGAAGCTTTCTTT
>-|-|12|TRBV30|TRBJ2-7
CAWSTSSYEQYF
TGTGCCTGGAGTACTTCCTCCTACGAGCAGTACTTC
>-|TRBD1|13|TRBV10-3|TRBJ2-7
CAIKKGQGYEQYF
TGTGCCATCAAAAAGGGACAGGGTTACGAGCAGTACTTC
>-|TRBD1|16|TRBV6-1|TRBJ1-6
CASSEMGQGLHSPLHF
TGTGCCAGCAGTGAAATGGGACAGGGGCTGCATTCACCCCTCCACTTT
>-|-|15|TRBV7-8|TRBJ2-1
CASSPPGTTYNEQFF
TGTGCCAGCAGCCCCCCCGGGACAACCTACAATGAGCAGTTCTTC
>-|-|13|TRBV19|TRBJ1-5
CASSIRHDQPQHF
TGTGCCAGTAGTATCCGACATGATCAGCCCCAGCATTTT
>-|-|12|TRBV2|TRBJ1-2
CASSGQGDGYTF
TGTGCCAGCAGTGGTCAGGGCGATGGCTACACCTTC
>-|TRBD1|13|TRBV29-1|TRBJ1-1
CSVGTGATTEAFF
TGCAGCGTTGGGACAGGGGCGACCACTGAAGCTTTCTTT
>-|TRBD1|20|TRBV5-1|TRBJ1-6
CASSRPVLILAGQENSPLHF
TGCGCCAGCAGCCGACCTGTTCTTATCCTAGCGGGACAGGAAAATTCACCCCTCCACTTT